This entry lists 29 T cell receptor beta chains sequenced from one sample in a study of identical twins. Each CDR3 protein gets one entry after TCRdb re-called the 5' RACE reads with MiXCR. The data show around 490,000 distinct CDR3 sequences, approximately 20% seen once. These data were also reused for a study on yellow fever vaccine responses in identical twins.

Sample: CD4+ T cells sorted from blood. These TCRs come from a woman aged 18-35 years in good health.

This clonotype was seen a handful of times. The chain joins TRBV20-1 to TRBJ2-2; 7 nucleotides align to TRBD1. The CDR3 contains 13 residues. Germline CDR1 is DFQATT and CDR2 is SNEGSKA (reference sequence). The V and J ends lost 4 bases and 3 bases, in that order; junction bases with no gene match: 2. CDR3 nucleotides: TGCAGTGCTACCGGGACAGACACCGGGGAGCTGTTTTTT. Protein sequence: CSATGTDTGELFF.

This clonotype has more than one count but fewer than ten. The rearrangement uses TRBV5-1 and TRBJ2-1; D assignment may be TRBD1 or TRBD2 (6 bases each). This CDR3 is built from 14 residues. Per the germline V gene, CDR1 is SGHRS and CDR2 is YFSETQ. Trimming pared 3 bases from V and 8 bases from J, leaving 15 bases between. This chain's CDR3 is CASSSGASWDEQFF. In DNA form, the CDR3 reads TGCGCCAGCAGCTCGGGGGCTAGCTGGGATGAGCAGTTCTTC.

The genes are TRBV3-1 and TRBJ2-3; 8 bases are shared with TRBD2. CDR3 length: 15 amino acids. The junction had 6 bases not matched to a gene; V was cut back by 6 bases and J by 1 base. Germline V lookup: CDR1 LGHDT, CDR2 YNNKEL (reference sequence). CDR3 protein: CASSDRLARTDTQYF. In DNA, the CDR3 is TGTGCCAGCAGTGACAGACTAGCGCGCACAGATACGCAGTATTTT.

The chain carries TRBV7-2 and TRBJ2-3, with TRBD2 identical over 8 bases. With V trimmed by 1 base and J by 6 bases, 12 bases remained unmatched. Per the germline V gene, CDR1 is SGHTA and CDR2 is FQGNSA. This CDR3 has 17 residues. The CDR3 loop is CASSLVAASGSGDTQYF. In DNA, the CDR3 is TGTGCCAGCAGCTTAGTGGCCGCTAGCGGGTCGGGGGATACGCAGTATTTT.

The sample holds a few counts of this clonotype. The chain links TRBV11-1 to TRBJ2-2; tentatively, D is TRBD1 (6 bases). The germline CDR1 and CDR2 sequences are SGHAT and FQDESV (reference sequence). The CDR3 has 19 amino acids. Trimming removed 0 bases at V and 0 bases at J, with 17 bases between. DNA for the CDR3: TGTGCCAGCAGCTTAGCGACGGGCAGGGGCTCGGCGAACACCGGGGAGCTGTTTTTT. Residues: CASSLATGRGSANTGELFF.

This clonotype came up a few times. This chain links TRBV6-5 with TRBJ2-7, with 11 bases identical to TRBD2. The CDR3 covers 16 residues. V shed 3 bases, J shed 0 bases, and the junction held 4 bases outside the gene matches. Germline loops: CDR1 MNHEY, CDR2 SVGAGI. Written as DNA, the CDR3 is TGTGCCAGCAGTTATTCCGGGACTAGCGGCTCCTACGAGCAGTACTTC. It translates to CASSYSGTSGSYEQYF.

This clonotype was observed a few times. The chain employs TRBV27 and TRBJ2-4; 9 bases line up with TRBD2. With 5 bases clipped from V and 7 bases from J, the junction kept 6 bases outside the gene matches. This CDR3 has 14 residues. Germline V lookup: CDR1 MNHEY, CDR2 SMNVEV (reference sequence). The CDR3 region has the DNA TGTGCCAGCAGTCCGGGACTAGCCACGAACATTCAGTACTTC. Its protein product is CASSPGLATNIQYF.

There are a few counts of this clonotype. The chain links TRBV6-5 to TRBJ2-3; D may correspond to TRBD1 or TRBD2 (5 bases each). Germline V gives CDR1 MNHEY, CDR2 SVGAGI. V was trimmed by 3 bases and J by 2 bases, leaving 9 bases between them. The CDR3 runs to 14 residues. The CDR3, as DNA: TGTGCCAGCAGTTATGGGGGTTTCACAGATACGCAGTATTTT. Residues: CASSYGGFTDTQYF.

The chain carries TRBV20-1 and TRBJ2-1; a weak D match, TRBD2 (6 bases). Trimming took off 1 base at V and 4 bases at J, with 14 bases between the two ends. The germline V gene encodes CDR1 DFQATT and CDR2 SNEGSKA (reference sequence). The CDR3 has 15 residues. The CDR3 here is CSARATGTSYNEQFF. CDR3 nucleotide sequence: TGCAGTGCTAGAGCAACCGGGACTTCGTACAATGAGCAGTTCTTC.

This clonotype occurred a few times. The chain is built from TRBV11-2 and TRBJ2-1; tentatively, D is TRBD2 (6 bases). V was clipped by 9 bases and J by 7 bases, with 19 bases between them. The CDR3 has 14 residues. The germline gives CDR1 SGHAT, CDR2 FQNNGV. CDR3 sequence (DNA): TGTGCCAGTGAAGCGGGCTCCATGGGGAATGAGCAGTTCTTC. This sequence encodes CASEAGSMGNEQFF.

Only a few counts were recorded for this clonotype. V usage is TRBV20-1 and J usage is TRBJ2-1, with D possibly TRBD1 on 6 matching bases. This CDR3 has 14 amino acids. V dropped 6 bases and J dropped 3 bases, with 15 bases sitting between them. From germline, CDR1 is DFQATT and CDR2 SNEGSKA (reference sequence). The CDR3, as DNA: TGCAGTGCCCGAGGACAGTCCCTCTACAATGAGCAGTTCTTC. Amino acids: CSARGQSLYNEQFF.

In this sample, this clonotype turned up a few times. The chain carries TRBV5-1 and TRBJ2-7, with TRBD1 matching over 7 bases. The CDR3 sequence is 13 residues long. With 3 bases clipped from V and 5 bases from J, the junction kept 5 bases outside the gene matches. Germline CDR1 SGHRS, CDR2 YFSETQ. The CDR3 sequence: CASSYRQGDEQYF. CDR3 DNA: TGCGCCAGCAGCTACCGACAGGGAGACGAGCAGTACTTC.

The genes are TRBV12-3 or TRBV12-4 and TRBJ1-5, with D possibly matching TRBD1 (5 bases). The length of the CDR3 is 15 residues. Trimming removed 6 bases at V and 4 bases at J, with 16 bases between. The CDR3 is CASSHRQSRNQPQHF. The CDR3, as DNA: TGTGCCAGCAGCCATCGACAGTCCCGGAATCAGCCCCAGCATTTT.

Comment on this clonotype: The junction departs from germline at one end; a sequencing error may be responsible. CDR3 bases: TGTGCCAGCAGCCGGGGATTGAGTCAGACCCGGTACTTC. This translates into CASSRGLSQTRYF. The chain recombines TRBV6-1 with TRBJ2-5, with a possible D match to TRBD2 (5 bases). The CDR3 spans 13 residues. Germline V gene sequence: CDR1 MNHNS, CDR2 SASEGT.

This clonotype was counted a few times. The rearrangement links TRBV7-9 to TRBJ2-3; D remains unclear. The CDR3 runs to 14 residues. Per germline, CDR1 SEHNR and CDR2 FQNEAQ (reference sequence). Trimming took 5 bases from V and 2 from J, leaving 11 bases between them. DNA for the CDR3: TGTGCCAGCAGCCGTCGCGAACTCACAGATACGCAGTATTTT. Encoded protein: CASSRRELTDTQYF.

The rearrangement uses TRBV12-3 or TRBV12-4 and TRBJ2-1; 12 bases match TRBD2. The CDR3 runs 21 residues. V shed 3 bases and J 1 base; nucleotides not matched to a gene: 16. The chain's CDR3 is CASSFLTYLAGGDRSYNEQFF. Written as DNA, the CDR3 is TGTGCCAGCAGTTTTCTCACATACCTAGCGGGAGGGGACAGGTCCTACAATGAGCAGTTCTTC.

The gene calls are TRBV20-1 and TRBJ1-1; D not certain. V lost 6 bases and J 1 base, leaving 12 bases between the germline ends. The CDR3 runs to 13 residues. Germline V gene sequence: CDR1 DFQATT, CDR2 SNEGSKA (reference sequence). The CDR3 sequence: CSATSGSNTEAFF. DNA of the CDR3: TGCAGTGCCACATCGGGCTCGAACACTGAAGCTTTCTTT.

The V call is TRBV12-3 or TRBV12-4, the J call TRBJ1-1; TRBD1 is a possible D gene (6 bases). Trimming pared 7 bases from V and 2 bases from J, leaving 17 bases between. CDR3 length equals 15 residues. DNA for the CDR3: TGTGCCAGCACCGCCCAGGGGAGAGCCAACACTGAAGCTTTCTTT. Residues: CASTAQGRANTEAFF.

This chain joins TRBV10-3 and TRBJ2-7; D may be TRBD1 (5 bases). Germline V gene lookup returns CDR1 ENHRY and CDR2 SYGVKD. The CDR3 runs to 15 residues. The V end lost 3 bases, the J end lost 6 bases, and 18 bases lay between the germline ends. CDR3 in amino acids: CAISDFGAASAEQYF. CDR3 in DNA: TGTGCCATCAGTGATTTTGGGGCCGCAAGCGCCGAGCAGTACTTC.

There are a few counts of this clonotype. The chain combines TRBV7-9 with TRBJ1-3; the match to TRBD1 covers 7 bases. CDR1 SEHNR and CDR2 FQNEAQ come from the germline V gene (reference sequence). The CDR3 covers 14 residues. V gave up 5 bases and J gave up 4 bases; unmatched junction bases: 5. The CDR3: CASSQGGAGNTIYF. In nucleotides, the CDR3 is TGTGCCAGCAGCCAAGGGGGCGCCGGAAACACCATATATTTT.

The J gene is TRBJ2-1, the V gene TRBV12-3 or TRBV12-4; the D is unclear. This CDR3 has 15 residues. V lost 6 bases and J lost 3, with 15 bases in between. CDR3 loop: CASSLPGRHYNEQFF. The CDR3 DNA reads as TGTGCCAGCAGCCTCCCCGGAAGGCACTACAATGAGCAGTTCTTC.

The V gene is TRBV5-1, the J gene TRBJ1-1; tentatively, D is TRBD1 (5 bases). The CDR3 spans 14 residues. Per the germline V gene, CDR1 is SGHRS and CDR2 is YFSETQ. Deletions cut 5 bases from V and 3 bases from J, with 14 bases between. CDR3 sequence: CASRRGQGDTEAFF. DNA of the CDR3: TGCGCCAGCAGACGAGGCCAGGGTGACACTGAAGCTTTCTTT.

This clonotype showed up just a few times. The chain recombines TRBV21-1 with TRBJ2-3; the table gives TRBD2 as D, unverified against the DNA. TRBV21-1 is annotated as a pseudogene. The CDR3 consists of 20 residues. The DNA for the CDR3 is TGTGCCAGCCACGAGGGGAGGGAATCATTTAGCGGGAGAAGCACAGATACGCAGTATTTT. Its translation is CASHEGRESFSGRSTDTQYF.

The rearrangement joins TRBV10-3 to TRBJ2-2; TRBD1 agrees at 7 bases. V gave up 2 bases and J gave up 7 bases; unmatched junction bases: 10. CDR1 and CDR2 from the germline V gene are ENHRY and SYGVKD. The CDR3 has 16 residues. CDR3 nucleotides: TGTGCCATCAGTGAGCCACGGGACAGCCGGAGCGGGGAGCTGTTTTTT. Encoded protein: CAISEPRDSRSGELFF.

This clonotype was observed a few times. V gene TRBV25-1 combines with J gene TRBJ2-2; D is possibly TRBD1 (5 bases). This CDR3 comprises 16 residues. Germline V CDR1 and CDR2: MGHDK, SYGVNS. The V end was cut by 2 bases, the J end by 1 base, with 11 bases between. Written as DNA, the CDR3 is TGTGCCAGCAGTGAAGTAAAAGGACAGAACACCGGGGAGCTGTTTTTT. It specifies CASSEVKGQNTGELFF.

This clonotype was counted only a few times. The CDR3 is CASRPGPSTSYEQYF. CDR3 nucleotide sequence: TGTGCCAGCAGACCGGGACCGTCTACCTCCTACGAGCAGTACTTC. The chain employs TRBV5-5 and TRBJ2-7; perhaps D is TRBD1 or TRBD2 (5 bases each). The germline V gene encodes CDR1 SGHKS and CDR2 YYEKEE (reference sequence). V was pared by 5 bases and J by 0 bases, with 15 bases between. This CDR3 spans 15 amino acids. The whole variable domain, remainder taken from reference TRBV5-5 and TRBJ2-7, is DAGVTQSPTHLIKTRGQQVTLRCSPISGHKSVSWYQQVLGQGPQFIFQYYEKEERGRGNFPDRFSARQFPNYSSELNVNALLLGDSALYLCASRPGPSTSYEQYFGPGTRLTVT.

This clonotype came up a few times. The V gene is TRBV5-1, the J gene TRBJ2-5; no clear D. In germline, CDR1 is SGHRS, CDR2 YFSETQ. The CDR3 runs 13 residues. V lost 3 bases and J 3 bases, leaving 9 bases between the germline ends. This chain's CDR3 is CASSWLGKETQYF. The CDR3 coding sequence is TGCGCCAGCAGCTGGCTAGGGAAAGAGACCCAGTACTTC.

V is TRBV10-1 and J is TRBJ2-2, with TRBD2 identical over 13 bases. Germline CDR1 WNHNN, CDR2 SYGVQD (reference sequence). There are 19 residues in the CDR3. V trimming: 2 bases; J trimming: 5 bases; junction bases outside the gene matches: 11. DNA of the CDR3: TGCGCCAGCAGTGAGGTCCGGACTAGCGGGAGATTTCAGACCGGGGAGCTGTTTTTT. Protein: CASSEVRTSGRFQTGELFF.

This chain joins TRBV4-1 and TRBJ2-2, with 15 bases lining up with TRBD2. Germline V lookup: CDR1 MGHRA, CDR2 YSYEKL. The trim removed 4 bases at V and 3 bases at J, leaving 9 bases unmatched. CDR3 length: 19 residues. CDR3: CASSRIGLAGGPHTGELFF. CDR3 bases: TGCGCCAGCAGCCGCATAGGACTAGCGGGGGGGCCGCACACCGGGGAGCTGTTTTTT.